The T cell receptor beta chain described here comes from a study of T cell responses to AZD1222 COVID-19 vaccine. In regard to this clone: The antigen is undetermined.

Sequenced by immunoSEQ multiplex PCR; TCRdb stores in-frame clones only, minus some. The sample has fewer than 120,000 clones, over 85% seen once. V was cut by 2 bases and J by 1 base, with 6 bases left in between. CDR1 is MNHNS and CDR2 is SASEGT in the germline V gene. The CDR3 has 14 amino acids. General study points: The study found Spike-specific TCR breadth and depth rose after two AZD1222 doses. White British people made up most donors, females outnumbered males, and clonal diversity was possibly underestimated.

This specimen was peripheral blood, taken 28 days after the second AZD1222 dose. V and J are TRBV6-1 and TRBJ1-3, with D perhaps matching TRBD1 (6 bases). This clonotype was sampled from an adult who received the AZD1222 COVID-19 vaccine. The CDR3 sequence is CASSEQGSGNTIYF. DNA of the CDR3: TGTGCCAGCAGTGAACAGGGGTCTGGAAACACCATATATTTT.